This TCR beta chain was captured by sequencing in a study of T cell responses to AZD1222 COVID-19 vaccine (dated by TCRdb to about 2021). Study-wide context: TCR sequencing was performed for 233 trial participants, of whom about 200 were given two doses of AZD1222 and around 25 were given two doses of MenACWY control vaccine. Enrollment into the trials was organized by age into subgroups of 18-55, 56-69 and 70-plus years, and those subgroups contained approximately 160, 26 and 62 TCR-sequenced participants, respectively. Beyond this particular receptor, the publication reports: Only five to seven AZD1222 recipients were SARS-CoV-2 seropositive at baseline, limiting conclusions about previously exposed vaccinees. In the small 56-69-year group, the increase in depth fell short of significance, most likely because of low power. Epitopes outside the regions mutated in the B.1.351 and B.1.1.7 variants were reportedly recognized by nearly half of the unique spike-specific TCRs. Because no day 14 peak-response samples were available, repertoires were characterized only after the peak T cell response. Most participants were white British and females outnumbered males, and the authors suggested that clonal diversity may have been underestimated. Vaccine-associated CD4 TCRs spanned the whole spike protein, with dominant responses in regions 160-218 and 743-854. After two AZD1222 doses, both the breadth and the depth of spike-specific TCRs were significantly higher than at day 0 and than in MenACWY recipients.

The germline V gene specifies SGHTA as CDR1 and FQGNSA as CDR2. V trim: 4 bases; J trim: 7 bases; unmatched bases: 11. Including the terminal cysteine and phenylalanine, the CDR3 comprises 16 residues. Only CDR3 DNA is held: 48 bases, read in frame from base 1. The CDR3 regions of human TCRbeta chains were analyzed by immunosequencing. In the original analysis: Repertoire TCRs were checked for matches against a reference library of SARS-CoV-2-specific TCRs that had been generated using the MIRA antigen-specificity platform. Breadth was defined as the fraction of unique TCRs that were SARS-CoV-2-associated. Depth was defined as the fraction of total T cells that were SARS-CoV-2-associated. Using the MIRA data, each spike-specific TCR was assigned both to the spike region to which the TCR was reactive and to a CD4 or CD8 class. Log10-transformed breadth and depth values were compared by one-way ANOVA with Sidak's multiple comparisons tests. As stored in TCRdb, this immuneACCESS dataset retains in-frame rearrangements with V and J assigned. A fraction of the clones does not appear; measured against another copy, unresolved V genes explain less than half of the discrepancy, and the remainder lacks a known reason. Clonal size and the V and J genes are those of that table, whereas D and trimming came from the DNA. For this sample there are 130,000 to 150,000 clones; just over 90% appear just once. Roughly 2.8% of the sample rests with the top ten.

To note about this clone: Its target antigen remains unknown. No much larger clone exists at a distance of one base, and base qualities are not known.

In light of the paper, this sample's time point label describes: baseline before first vaccination. The treatment or condition label here, explained by the study, means: meningococcal conjugate vaccine given as trial control. Samples from vaccinated people were obtained from the UK trials COV001 and COV002, which included a single-blind randomized controlled phase 2/3 trial of AZD1222 (ChAdOx1 nCoV-19) in healthy adults. Trial participant PBMC samples were collected at day 0 and day 28 after the second dose for TCRbeta chain sequencing. Recombination joined TRBV7-2 with TRBJ1-2, with 11 bases matching TRBD1. This TCR was recovered from an adult in good health. Sequencing used peripheral blood, obtained on day 0 of MenACWY control vaccination. The CDR3 reads as follows: CASSSRGPGTGGGYTF. The bases read TGTGCCAGCAGCTCTAGGGGACCCGGGACAGGGGGTGGCTACACCTTC.